One and the same sample provided the 22 T cell receptor beta chains below, sequenced in a study of tumor-infiltrating lymphocytes in primary liver carcinoma. Unsorted bulk tissue of about 17-32 mg yielded co-extracted RNA and DNA. A constant-region primer primed TCR beta cDNA synthesis from 400 to 550 ng of total RNA. Construction of TCR beta libraries relied on three successive nested multiplex PCR rounds employing slightly modified ARM-PCR. The study ran its first two PCR rounds for roughly 11 cycles each, using TRBV1-TRBV30 forward primers and a C-beta reverse primer. TCRdb recomputed calls from the multiplex PCR reads with MiXCR, one row per CDR3 protein. The table has some 51,000 distinct CDR3 sequences, 60% to 75% seen once. The sample consisted of liver tumor tissue from sampling region 3. Noted subset: tumor region T3, left-lateral pole. The receptors come from a man between 40 and 49 years old with primary liver carcinoma and hepatitis B virus infection.

This clonotype turned up a few times. This may be a read error, as it is one base from a much larger clone. V and J are TRBV7-9 and TRBJ2-5; 9 positions match TRBD1. The germline V gene has CDR1 SEHNR and CDR2 FQNEAQ (reference sequence). The CDR3 covers 14 residues. V was pared by 7 bases and J by 5 bases, with 8 bases of the junction left unmatched. CDR3 DNA: TGTGCCAGCAACCCAACAGGGGGCCGGGAGACCCAGTACTTC. It encodes CASNPTGGRETQYF.

This chain joins TRBV7-2 and TRBJ2-3; D not resolved. Germline V lookup: CDR1 SGHTA, CDR2 FQGNSA. V was shortened by 5 bases and J by 0 bases, with 12 bases between the two germline ends. The CDR3 loop spans 15 amino acids. The CDR3 DNA is TGTGCCAGCAGCCCCGGGTACCTAAGCACAGATACGCAGTATTTT. This codes for CASSPGYLSTDTQYF.

On this clonotype itself: A junction end diverges from the germline sequence, so it may reflect a read error. This chain links TRBV4-1 with TRBJ1-1; D remains ambiguous. The CDR3 length is 17 residues. CDR1 and CDR2 (germline): MGHRA, YSYEKL. The CDR3 region is CASSQDPPALLNTKAFF. CDR3 bases: TGCGCCAGCAGCCAAGACCCCCCTGCCCTCCTTAACACTAAAGCCTTCTTT.

This sequence joins TRBV29-1 and TRBJ2-1; no clear D. Gene TRBJ2-7 matches the end of the DNA better, so the J call may be wrong. Germline loops: CDR1 SQVTM, CDR2 ANQGSEA. The CDR3 consists of 12 residues. DNA of the CDR3: TGCAGTCTTGGGTTGAGCCGAAATGAGCAGTACTTC. Amino acid sequence: CSLGLSRNEQYF.

As for this clonotype: Since a much larger clone is just one base distant, this may be a read error. The CDR3 DNA reads TGTGTCAGCAGTTTTCGGACTGGCTTTTCCCCCGGGGAGCTGTTTTTT. The encoded protein is CVSSFRTGFSPGELFF. J is TRBJ2-2 and V is TRBV28; D perhaps matches TRBD2 (5 bases). The CDR3 runs 16 residues. In germline, CDR1 is MDHEN, CDR2 SYDVKM.

Details on this clonotype: One end of the junction does not line up with germline, which may come from a read error. The rearrangement links TRBV4-2 to TRBJ2-3, with D uncertain. CDR1 is LGHNA, CDR2 YNFKEQ, per germline. CDR3 length: 13 amino acids. DNA for the CDR3: TGTGCCAGCAGCCAAGACTTCGGAGATACACAGTATTTT. Its protein is CASSQDFGDTQYF.

This clonotype has only a few counts. The junction does not match germline at one end; this may be a read error. The genes are TRBV6-5 and TRBJ1-2; 9 nucleotides align to TRBD1. CDR3 length equals 16 residues. Looked up from germline, CDR1 is MNHEY and CDR2 is SVGAGI. DNA of the CDR3: TGTGCCAGTAGTTACAATTGGAGGGACAGGGATAACGGCTACACCTTC. Amino acids: CASSYNWRDRDNGYTF.

The chain links TRBV11-2 to TRBJ2-7; D is unclear. V lost 1 base and J lost 3, with 7 bases in between. The germline gives CDR1 SGHAT, CDR2 FQNNGV. CDR3 length equals 13 residues. In DNA, the CDR3 is TGTGCCAGCAGCTTAGTACTCGTCTACGAGCAGTACTTC. Translated, it gives CASSLVLVYEQYF.

A word on this clonotype: One end of the junction is discordant with germline, which a read error may explain. The chain couples TRBV5-1 to TRBJ2-3; no firm D call. This CDR3 is 13 amino acids long. From germline, CDR1 is SGHRS and CDR2 YFSETQ. DNA of the CDR3: TGCGCCAGCAGCTTCTCTACTACAGATACGCGGTATTTT. Its protein product is CASSFSTTDTRYF.

Of note for this clonotype: A much larger clone differs by one base, so this may be a read error. V usage is TRBV28 and J usage is TRBJ1-5; D possibly corresponds to TRBD1 (6 bases). From germline, CDR1 is MDHEN and CDR2 SYDVKM. This CDR3 spans 16 amino acids. With 0 bases removed from V and 4 bases from J, the gap between germline ends came to 13 bases. This CDR3 is CASSLWVGAKNQPQHF. For the CDR3, the DNA is TGTGCCAGCAGTTTATGGGTGGGGGCGAAGAATCAGCCCCAGCATTTT.

This chain joins TRBV2 and TRBJ2-2, with D possibly called TRBD1 or TRBD2 (5 bases each). Germline-derived CDR1 and CDR2 are SNHLY and FYNNEI. Trimming removed 7 bases from V and 7 bases from J, with 13 bases in between. The CDR3 has 13 amino acids. As DNA, the CDR3 is TGTGCCAGCATGGGGGTCCGGGACGGGGAGCTGTTTTTT. Encoded protein: CASMGVRDGELFF.

The chain uses TRBV11-2 and TRBJ2-7; 10 bases align to TRBD2. This CDR3 spans 17 amino acids. CDR1 is SGHAT, CDR2 FQNNGV, per germline. The V segment lost 5 bases and the J segment 3 bases; nucleotides outside the gene matches: 13. This CDR3 reads CASSQGLASSPFYEQYF. In DNA, the CDR3 is TGTGCCAGCAGCCAGGGACTAGCGAGTTCCCCTTTCTACGAGCAGTACTTC. Based on the CDR3 plus reference TRBV11-2 and TRBJ2-7, the full variable domain is EAGVAQSPRYKIIEKRQSVAFWCNPISGHATLYWYQQILGQGPKLLIQFQNNGVVDDSQLPKDRFSAERLKGVDSTLKIQPAKLEDSAVYLCASSQGLASSPFYEQYFGPGTRLTVT.

The J gene is TRBJ2-5, the V gene TRBV29-1; D is possibly TRBD2 (7 bases). The germline gives CDR1 SQVTM, CDR2 ANQGSEA. Deletions cut 4 bases from V and 10 bases from J, with 19 bases between. The CDR3 extends over 13 amino acids. CDR3 residues: CSVGGGAADSQYF. CDR3 bases: TGCAGCGTTGGTGGGGGGGCCGCTGATAGCCAGTACTTC.

On this clonotype: Its ends do not fully match the called genes, so a read error is possible. The chain couples TRBV6-5 to TRBJ2-7, with D perhaps TRBD2 (5 bases). The CDR3 loop spans 12 amino acids. Germline CDR1 reads MNHEY; CDR2 reads SVGAGI. Here the CDR3 reads CASSNGMYEQYF. The CDR3 DNA reads TGTGCCAGCAGTAACGGGATGTACGAACAGTACTTC.

Concerning this clonotype itself: Mismatch with germline at one junction end may stem from a read error. This chain connects TRBV12-3 or TRBV12-4 to TRBJ1-1; 7 bases are shared with TRBD1. The CDR3 spans 13 residues. Here the CDR3 reads CAIKTGWNTKAFF. The DNA for the CDR3 is TGTGCTATCAAGACAGGGTGGAACACTAAAGCTTTCTTT.

A word on this clonotype: A read error may account for a junction end that differs from germline. The chain combines TRBV4-1 with TRBJ2-7; D is perhaps TRBD2 (5 bases). Germline V lookup: CDR1 MGHRA, CDR2 YSYEKL. The CDR3 is 15 amino acids. The CDR3 sequence is CTSSLVRDSIYKQYF. In DNA, the CDR3 is TGCACCAGCAGCTTAGTTCGGGATAGCATCTACAAGCAGTACTTC.

For this clonotype: One end of the junction does not line up with germline, which may come from a read error. The chain has TRBV11-2 and TRBJ2-7, with 8 bases lining up with TRBD2. The CDR3 extends over 15 amino acids. Germline values: CDR1 SGHAT, CDR2 FQNNGV. CDR3 in amino acids: CAGSQRSGGGYEQYF. The CDR3 DNA is TGTGCCGGCAGCCAACGTTCGGGAGGGGGCTACGAGCAGTACTTC.

A remark on this clonotype: At one end the junction does not follow the germline gene, possibly because of a read error. V and J are TRBV6-2 or TRBV6-3 and TRBJ2-7, with TRBD2 identical over 7 bases. The CDR3 sequence is 14 residues long. CDR1 is MNHEY and CDR2 is SVGEGT in the germline V gene. The CDR3 DNA sequence: TGTGCCAGCAGTTACTTGCGGGAGTCCTACGAGCTGTACTTC. It translates to CASSYLRESYELYF.

In the case of this clonotype: One end of the junction is discordant with germline, which a read error may explain. J is TRBJ2-2 and V is TRBV6-5, with a possible D match to TRBD2 (6 bases). Germline CDR1 reads MNHEY; CDR2 reads SVGAGI. CDR3 length: 11 amino acids. CDR3 sequence reads: CASRLWGELLF. The CDR3 DNA is TGTGCCAGCAGACTCTGGGGGGAGCTGCTTTTT.

This clonotype was seen a single time. This rearrangement joins TRBV6-5 to TRBJ2-3, with 8 bases fitting TRBD2. CDR3 length: 19 residues. V gave up 7 bases and J gave up 2 bases; unmatched junction bases: 20. Germline V CDR1 and CDR2: MNHEY, SVGAGI. The CDR3 nucleotides are TGTGCCAGCAATACACCCAACTTGGCGGGAGGTTCCCTCACAGATACGCAGTATTTT. Translated, it gives CASNTPNLAGGSLTDTQYF.

The rearrangement joins TRBV6-5 to TRBJ2-3; D may be TRBD2 (6 bases). V was clipped by 0 bases and J by 5 bases, with 12 bases between them. The CDR3 extends over 15 amino acids. Looked up from germline, CDR1 is MNHEY and CDR2 is SVGAGI. The CDR3 here is CASSYSDGTGDTQYF. The DNA of the CDR3 is TGTGCCAGCAGTTACTCGGATGGGACTGGAGATACGCAGTATTTT.

As concerns this clonotype: Germline and junction disagree at one end, which may indicate a read error. This chain joins TRBV4-1 and TRBJ2-1, with D perhaps matching TRBD2 (7 bases). Germline CDR1 reads MGHRA; CDR2 reads YSYEKL. CDR3 size: 16 residues. The CDR3 spells CASSPIRGGSYNEQFF. The CDR3 DNA follows: TGCGCCAGCAGCCCCATTAGGGGGGGGTCCTACAATGAGCAATTCTTC.